Listed below are T cell receptor beta chains from one sample, sequenced in a study of T-cell memory formation after mild COVID-19. Using its own MiXCR run on the 5' RACE reads, TCRdb lists one record per CDR3 protein. The sample has about 290,000 distinct CDR3 sequences; roughly 15% are singletons. Sequenced: PBMCs or a T cell subset sorted from them (not recorded which). All receptors come from a man aged 18 to 30 who had mild COVID-19 (a few samples of this study predate the infection). Cell type and time point are not known. The CDR3 runs from the conserved cysteine through the conserved F or W. Each record gives: J gene, clone size, D gene, V gene, CDR3 protein, CDR3 DNA. A D gene is named only where the DNA matches it firmly. Rows may omit the clone size; those that give it use once, few, many or a size class.

>TRBJ1-6|-|TRBD1|TRBV28
CASSLPDRDSSPLHF
TGTGCCAGCAGTTTGCCCGACAGGGACTCATCACCCCTCCACTTT
>TRBJ2-6|-|-|TRBV7-9
CASSQRTRSYGANVLTF
TGTGCCAGCAGCCAACGGACTCGGTCTTATGGGGCCAACGTCCTGACTTTC
>TRBJ1-1|many|-|TRBV14
CASSPRGVNTEAFF
TGTGCCAGCAGCCCAAGAGGGGTGAACACTGAAGCTTTCTTT
>TRBJ2-3|-|TRBD1|TRBV5-5
CASSFGTGTLTDTQYF
TGTGCCAGCAGCTTCGGGACAGGGACTCTCACAGATACGCAGTATTTT
>TRBJ1-6|-|-|TRBV7-9
CASGTASNSPLHF
TGTGCCAGCGGAACAGCTTCTAATTCACCCCTCCACTTT
>TRBJ1-6|-|-|TRBV7-9
CASSLDRATSPLHF
TGTGCCAGCAGCTTGGACAGAGCTACTTCACCCCTCCACTTT
>TRBJ2-5|few|TRBD1|TRBV11-2
CASSFSGGIEETQYF
TGTGCCAGCAGCTTTTCAGGGGGCATTGAAGAGACCCAGTACTTC
>TRBJ2-1|-|-|TRBV7-2
CASSPMRGSYNEQFF
TGTGCCAGCAGCCCGATGAGGGGATCCTACAATGAGCAGTTCTTC
>TRBJ2-7|many|TRBD2|TRBV4-3
CASSQGLGDYVPYF
TGCGCCAGCAGCCAAGGTCTGGGGGACTACGTCCCGTACTTC
>TRBJ1-6|-|-|TRBV6-2/TRBV6-3
CDSSYGTLGNSPLHF
TGTGACAGCAGTTACGGGACACTGGGTAATTCACCCCTCCACTTT
>TRBJ2-5|few|-|TRBV5-4
CASSQGGPAKETQYF
TGTGCCAGCAGCCAGGGGGGGCCGGCTAAAGAGACCCAGTACTTC
>TRBJ2-3|many|-|TRBV10-3
CAISESVPGRRTDTQYF
TGTGCCATCAGTGAGTCGGTTCCCGGCAGACGCACAGATACGCAGTATTTT
>TRBJ2-2|-|-|TRBV6-2/TRBV6-3
CASSYRPANTGELFF
TGTGCCAGCAGTTACCGGCCCGCGAACACCGGGGAGCTGTTTTTT
>TRBJ2-5|few|TRBD1|TRBV5-4
CASSWTGSETQYF
TGTGCCAGCAGTTGGACAGGGTCAGAGACCCAGTACTTC
>TRBJ1-5|-|-|TRBV28
CASSSGYGSNQPQHF
TGTGCCAGCAGCTCGGGGTACGGAAGCAATCAGCCCCAGCATTTT
>TRBJ2-7|few|-|TRBV7-3
CASSLRHQGEQYF
TGTGCCAGCAGCTTAAGACACCAGGGCGAGCAGTACTTC
>TRBJ2-7|few|TRBD1|TRBV6-1
CASTLRDREGDEQYF
TGTGCCAGCACCTTACGGGACAGGGAGGGAGACGAGCAGTACTTC
>TRBJ1-2|-|TRBD1|TRBV20-1
CSAPLLGQVNYGYTF
TGCAGTGCGCCCCTTCTGGGACAGGTTAACTATGGCTACACCTTC
>TRBJ2-5|few|-|TRBV7-2
CASSQPVQETQYF
TGTGCCAGCAGCCAACCGGTTCAAGAGACCCAGTACTTC
>TRBJ1-5|-|-|TRBV4-1
CASSQDSLYQPQHF
TGCGCCAGCAGCCAGGACAGCCTCTATCAGCCCCAGCATTTT
>TRBJ2-6|few|-|TRBV4-1
CASSQKTGTLSGANVLTF
TGCGCCAGCAGCCAAAAGACAGGTACCCTCTCTGGGGCCAACGTCCTGACTTTC
>TRBJ1-1|-|-|TRBV29-1
CSGGREPLNTEAFF
TGCAGCGGCGGCAGAGAACCACTGAACACTGAAGCTTTCTTT
>TRBJ2-7|few|TRBD1|TRBV19
CASSIGTVSEQYF
TGTGCCAGTAGTATCGGGACAGTCTCCGAGCAGTACTTC
>TRBJ2-7|-|-|TRBV7-9
CASSAPFNEQYF
TGTGCCAGCAGCGCCCCCTTCAACGAGCAGTACTTC
>TRBJ1-1|-|-|TRBV5-1
CASRPGRGSTEAFF
TGCGCCAGCAGGCCGGGCAGGGGATCCACTGAAGCTTTCTTT
>TRBJ1-2|few|TRBD1|TRBV10-2
CASSEGRTGGDTF
TGCGCCAGCAGTGAGGGGCGGACAGGAGGGGACACCTTC
>TRBJ1-2|many|-|TRBV3-1
CASSRGDYGYTF
TGTGCCAGCAGCCGGGGGGACTATGGCTACACCTTC
>TRBJ2-7|few|-|TRBV7-6
CASSWRLGAYEQYF
TGTGCCAGCAGCTGGAGACTAGGAGCCTACGAGCAGTACTTC
>TRBJ2-3|-|TRBD1|TRBV5-4
CASSSSIQGAGTDTQYF
TGTGCCAGCAGCTCCTCAATACAGGGGGCAGGCACAGATACGCAGTATTTT
>TRBJ2-1|-|-|TRBV14
CASSQEQGAYNEQFF
TGTGCCAGCAGCCAAGAACAGGGAGCCTACAATGAGCAGTTCTTC
>TRBJ2-5|few|-|TRBV11-2
CASSLVRDSGGDRETQYF
TGTGCCAGCAGCTTAGTCCGGGACTCAGGGGGTGATCGAGAGACCCAGTACTTC
>TRBJ2-7|many|-|TRBV7-6
CASSPADSYEQYF
TGTGCCAGCAGCCCAGCCGACAGCTACGAGCAGTACTTC
>TRBJ1-4|few|TRBD1|TRBV12-3/TRBV12-4
CASRASGTVNEKLFF
TGTGCCAGCAGAGCTTCCGGGACAGTCAATGAAAAACTGTTTTTT
>TRBJ1-6|-|-|TRBV27
CAPLATRWSPLHF
TGTGCCCCCCTAGCGACCCGGTGGTCACCCCTCCACTTT
>TRBJ1-3|-|-|TRBV7-2
CASTSSPFGRGDTIYF
TGTGCCAGCACGTCTTCTCCTTTTGGCAGGGGTGACACCATATATTTT
>TRBJ1-5|few|-|TRBV3-1
CASSSHGNQPQHF
TGTGCCAGCAGTTCTCACGGTAATCAGCCCCAGCATTTT
>TRBJ1-4|-|-|TRBV7-2
CASSPNRGSWSTNEKLFF
TGTGCCAGCAGCCCTAACCGTGGCTCCTGGTCCACTAATGAAAAACTGTTTTTT
>TRBJ1-1|few|TRBD1|TRBV14
CASSPRDREAFF
TGTGCCAGCAGCCCCCGGGACAGGGAAGCTTTCTTT